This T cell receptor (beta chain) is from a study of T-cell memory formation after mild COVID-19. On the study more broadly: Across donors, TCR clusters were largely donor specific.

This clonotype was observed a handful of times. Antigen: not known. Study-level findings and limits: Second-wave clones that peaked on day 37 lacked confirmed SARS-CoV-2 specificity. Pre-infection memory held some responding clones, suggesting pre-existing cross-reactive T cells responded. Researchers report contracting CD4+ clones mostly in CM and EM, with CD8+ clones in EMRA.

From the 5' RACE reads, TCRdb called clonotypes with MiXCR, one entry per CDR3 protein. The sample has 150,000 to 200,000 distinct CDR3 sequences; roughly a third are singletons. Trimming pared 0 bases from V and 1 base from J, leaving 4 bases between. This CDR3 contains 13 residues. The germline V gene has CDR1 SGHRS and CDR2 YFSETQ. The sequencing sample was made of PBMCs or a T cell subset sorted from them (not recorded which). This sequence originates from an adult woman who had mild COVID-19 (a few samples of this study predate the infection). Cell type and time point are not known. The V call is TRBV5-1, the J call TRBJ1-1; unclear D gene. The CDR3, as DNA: TGCGCCAGCAGCTTGGTAGCGAACACTGAAGCTTTCTTT. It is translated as CASSLVANTEAFF.